This T cell receptor beta chain was sequenced during a study of technical replicates of blood from several donors. Between the trimmed V and J ends, which lost 0 bases and 0 bases, there was a span of 10 bases. The CDR3 loop spans 16 amino acids. Germline V gene lookup returns CDR1 SGHRS and CDR2 YFSETQ. The assay was immunoSEQ multiplex PCR, and TCRdb's table has in-frame clones only and misses some. The table shows under 95,000 clones, with approximately 94% occurring only once. The sequence derives from a human donor in good health. Input material: T cells isolated from PBMCs. V gene TRBV5-1 combines with J gene TRBJ2-4; D not certain. This chain's CDR3 is CASSLAQNIAKNIQYF. CDR3 nucleotide sequence: TGCGCCAGCAGCTTGGCCCAGAATATAGCCAAAAACATTCAGTACTTC.